A selection of T cell receptor beta chains follows, all from one sample in a study of control samples from healthy donors and cancer patients. This table comes from immunoSEQ multiplex PCR, and its TCRdb copy is limited to in-frame clones, with some not included. The top ten hold over 12% of the sample, which has approximately 58,000 clones, around 87% seen once. Sequenced sample: PBMCs. Receptors originate from a man between 60 and 70 years old with head and neck cancer. CDR3s include the opening cysteine and the closing phenylalanine or tryptophan. The order of the fields is D gene, J gene, clone size, V gene, CDR3 protein, CDR3 DNA. The D gene is left open where the match is weak. For some rows the clone size is stated as once, few or many, or as a class when expanded; others skip it.

d_call: -
j_call: TRBJ2-1
clone_size: -
v_call: TRBV5-1
cdr3_aa: CASSYLGVWSNEQFF
cdr3_nt: TGCGCCAGCAGCTACCTGGGGGTATGGAGCAATGAGCAGTTCTTC

d_call: -
j_call: TRBJ1-2
clone_size: -
v_call: TRBV27
cdr3_aa: CASSLRGGGTAINYGYTF
cdr3_nt: TGTGCCAGCAGTTTAAGGGGGGGTGGGACCGCTATAAACTATGGCTACACCTTC

d_call: -
j_call: TRBJ2-3
clone_size: -
v_call: TRBV4-2
cdr3_aa: CASSQEPRPFTDTQYF
cdr3_nt: TGTGCCAGCAGCCAAGAACCCAGGCCCTTCACAGATACGCAGTATTTT

d_call: TRBD1
j_call: TRBJ2-4
clone_size: -
v_call: TRBV29-1
cdr3_aa: CSGMTGGDIQYF
cdr3_nt: TGCAGCGGCATGACAGGGGGGGACATTCAGTACTTC

d_call: -
j_call: TRBJ2-7
clone_size: -
v_call: TRBV28
cdr3_aa: CASQSPGRDPYEQYF
cdr3_nt: TGTGCCTCGCAGAGTCCCGGCAGGGATCCCTACGAGCAGTACTTC

d_call: TRBD1
j_call: TRBJ1-3
clone_size: -
v_call: TRBV6-6
cdr3_aa: CASSRSGQGSSGNTIYF
cdr3_nt: TGTGCCAGCAGCCGATCGGGACAGGGGAGCTCTGGAAACACCATATATTTT

d_call: TRBD1
j_call: TRBJ2-7
clone_size: medium-sized
v_call: TRBV4-2
cdr3_aa: CASSLDRGEQYF
cdr3_nt: TGTGCCAGCAGCCTCGACAGGGGCGAGCAGTACTTC

d_call: -
j_call: TRBJ2-7
clone_size: -
v_call: TRBV3-1/TRBV3-2
cdr3_aa: CASSQDGTHIDEQYF
cdr3_nt: TGTGCCAGCAGCCAAGATGGTACACACATAGACGAGCAGTACTTC

d_call: -
j_call: TRBJ2-2
clone_size: -
v_call: TRBV5-1
cdr3_aa: CASSRTISGTGELFF
cdr3_nt: TGCGCCAGCAGCAGGACTATCTCAGGCACCGGGGAGCTGTTTTTT

d_call: -
j_call: TRBJ1-1
clone_size: once
v_call: TRBV5-1
cdr3_aa: CASSLAPQNTEAFF
cdr3_nt: TGCGCCAGCAGCTTGGCGCCCCAGAACACTGAAGCTTTCTTT

d_call: -
j_call: TRBJ2-7
clone_size: -
v_call: TRBV6-1
cdr3_aa: CASSELAGRSYEQYF
cdr3_nt: TGTGCCAGCAGTGAACTTGCAGGGAGATCCTACGAGCAGTACTTC

d_call: -
j_call: TRBJ2-7
clone_size: once
v_call: TRBV6-2/TRBV6-3
cdr3_aa: CASSYPSRGLYEQYF
cdr3_nt: TGTGCCAGCAGTTACCCAAGCAGGGGCCTCTACGAGCAGTACTTC

d_call: -
j_call: TRBJ1-6
clone_size: -
v_call: TRBV10-3
cdr3_aa: CAISGRTANSPLHF
cdr3_nt: TGTGCCATCAGTGGTAGGACAGCTAATTCACCCCTCCACTTT

d_call: -
j_call: TRBJ1-3
clone_size: -
v_call: TRBV19
cdr3_aa: CASSIGTDSGNTIYF
cdr3_nt: TGTGCCAGTAGTATCGGGACTGACTCTGGAAACACCATATATTTT

d_call: TRBD1
j_call: TRBJ2-2
clone_size: -
v_call: TRBV6-5
cdr3_aa: CASRLTGGRELFF
cdr3_nt: TGTGCCAGCAGGCTGACAGGGGGCAGGGAGCTGTTTTTT

d_call: -
j_call: TRBJ1-1
clone_size: -
v_call: TRBV6-6
cdr3_aa: CASSPTIRGPTEAFF
cdr3_nt: TGTGCCAGCAGCCCTACCATCAGGGGTCCCACTGAAGCTTTCTTT

d_call: TRBD1
j_call: TRBJ2-7
clone_size: once
v_call: TRBV6-4
cdr3_aa: CAVLGPPGQGYEQYF
cdr3_nt: TGTGCCGTATTAGGGCCCCCGGGACAGGGGTACGAGCAGTACTTC

d_call: TRBD1
j_call: TRBJ2-5
clone_size: once
v_call: TRBV5-1
cdr3_aa: CASSPGTAQETQYF
cdr3_nt: TGCGCCAGCAGCCCTGGGACAGCCCAAGAGACCCAGTACTTC

d_call: TRBD2
j_call: TRBJ2-1
clone_size: -
v_call: TRBV3-1/TRBV3-2
cdr3_aa: CASSRQAGGANEQFF
cdr3_nt: TGTGCCAGCAGCCGACAGGCGGGAGGAGCCAATGAGCAGTTCTTC

d_call: TRBD1
j_call: TRBJ2-5
clone_size: -
v_call: TRBV10-3
cdr3_aa: CAIGDREGKTQYF
cdr3_nt: TGTGCCATCGGGGACAGGGAGGGAAAGACCCAGTACTTC